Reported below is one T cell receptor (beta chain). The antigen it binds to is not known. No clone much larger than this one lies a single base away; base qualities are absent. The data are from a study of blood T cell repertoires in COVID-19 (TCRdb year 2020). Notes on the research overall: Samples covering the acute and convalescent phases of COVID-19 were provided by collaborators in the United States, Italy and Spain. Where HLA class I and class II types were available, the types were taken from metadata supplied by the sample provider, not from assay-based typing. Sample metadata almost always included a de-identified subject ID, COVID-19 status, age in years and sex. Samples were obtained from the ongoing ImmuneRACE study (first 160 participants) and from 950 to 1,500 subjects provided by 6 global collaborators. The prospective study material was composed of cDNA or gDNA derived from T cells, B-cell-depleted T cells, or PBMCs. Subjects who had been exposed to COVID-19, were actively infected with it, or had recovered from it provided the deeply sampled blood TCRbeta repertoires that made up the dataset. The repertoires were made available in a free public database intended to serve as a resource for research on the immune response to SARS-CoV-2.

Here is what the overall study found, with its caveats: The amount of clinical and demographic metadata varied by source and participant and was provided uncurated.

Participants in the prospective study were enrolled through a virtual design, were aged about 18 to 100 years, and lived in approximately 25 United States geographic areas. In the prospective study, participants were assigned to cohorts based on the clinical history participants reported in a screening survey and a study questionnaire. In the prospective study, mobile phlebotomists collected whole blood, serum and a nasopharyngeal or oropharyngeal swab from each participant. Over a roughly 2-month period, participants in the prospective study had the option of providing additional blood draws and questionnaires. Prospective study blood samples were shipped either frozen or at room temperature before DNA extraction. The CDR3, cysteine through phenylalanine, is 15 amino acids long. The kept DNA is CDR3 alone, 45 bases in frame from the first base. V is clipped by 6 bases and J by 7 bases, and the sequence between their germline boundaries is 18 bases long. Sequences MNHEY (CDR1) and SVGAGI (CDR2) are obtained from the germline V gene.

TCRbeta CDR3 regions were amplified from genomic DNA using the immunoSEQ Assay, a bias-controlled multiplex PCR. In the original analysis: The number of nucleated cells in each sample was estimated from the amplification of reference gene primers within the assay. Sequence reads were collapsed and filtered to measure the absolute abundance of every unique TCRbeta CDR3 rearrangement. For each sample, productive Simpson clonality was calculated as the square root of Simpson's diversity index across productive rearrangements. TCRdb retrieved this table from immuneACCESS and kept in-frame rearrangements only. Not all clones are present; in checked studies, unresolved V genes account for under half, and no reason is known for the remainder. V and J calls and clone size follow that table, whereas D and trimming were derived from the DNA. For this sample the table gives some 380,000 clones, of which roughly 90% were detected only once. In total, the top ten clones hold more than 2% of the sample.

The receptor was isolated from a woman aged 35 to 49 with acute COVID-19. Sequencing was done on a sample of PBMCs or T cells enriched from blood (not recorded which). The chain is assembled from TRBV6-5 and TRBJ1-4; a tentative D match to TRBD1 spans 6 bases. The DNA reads TGTGCCAGCAGCAAAGGGGGGGCAGGGGTTGAAAAACTGTTTTTT. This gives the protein CASSKGGAGVEKLFF.